This TCR beta chain was identified in a study of T-cell reconstitution after alpha-beta-depleted transplantation in children. Broader study findings: At around two months after transplant, the alpha-beta T cells were reportedly derived from several hundred expanded clones that came from non-depleted graft cells. Some patients' high day-60 TCRbeta diversity was attributed to recipient cells surviving conditioning. A year had passed since transplant, and T-cell counts and diversity by then came mostly from newly produced T cells.

Concerning this clonotype: What it recognizes is unknown.

A library of TCRbeta sequences, prepared with unique molecular identifiers, was generated. Via MiXCR, TCRdb re-called the PCR reads, giving one row per CDR3 protein. The sample comprises some 300,000 distinct CDR3 sequences, around 7.1% of which are singletons, and 9.1% rests with the top ten. The CDR3 runs 19 residues. Trimming stripped 4 bases from V and 2 bases from J, with 23 bases between. Germline CDR1 SGHTA, CDR2 FQGTGA. This specimen consisted of peripheral blood, obtained 360 days after TCRalphabeta/CD19-depleted stem cell transplant. The sequence was collected from a female patient aged 2-15 years who had a stem cell transplant for Fanconi anemia, so the T cells may come from the graft donor. The chain is built from TRBV7-3 and TRBJ2-2; perhaps TRBD1 as D (7 bases). Written as DNA, the CDR3 is TGTGCCAGCAGCTCACGGCTGGGGGCGGGACAGCTCAACACCGGGGAGCTGTTTTTT. Translating gives CASSSRLGAGQLNTGELFF.